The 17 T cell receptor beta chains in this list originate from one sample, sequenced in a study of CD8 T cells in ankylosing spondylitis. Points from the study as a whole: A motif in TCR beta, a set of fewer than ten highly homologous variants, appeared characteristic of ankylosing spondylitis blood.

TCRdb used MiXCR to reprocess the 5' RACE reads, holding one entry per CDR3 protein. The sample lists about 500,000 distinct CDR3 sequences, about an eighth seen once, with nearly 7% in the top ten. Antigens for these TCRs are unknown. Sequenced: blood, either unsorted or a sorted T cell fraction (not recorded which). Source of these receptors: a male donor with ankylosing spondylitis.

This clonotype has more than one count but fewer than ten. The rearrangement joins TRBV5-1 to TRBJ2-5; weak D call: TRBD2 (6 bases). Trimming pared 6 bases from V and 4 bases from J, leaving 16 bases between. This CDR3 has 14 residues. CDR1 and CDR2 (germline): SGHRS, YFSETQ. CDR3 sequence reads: CASTQTSLRETQYF. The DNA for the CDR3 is TGCGCCAGCACCCAGACTAGTTTGAGAGAGACCCAGTACTTC.

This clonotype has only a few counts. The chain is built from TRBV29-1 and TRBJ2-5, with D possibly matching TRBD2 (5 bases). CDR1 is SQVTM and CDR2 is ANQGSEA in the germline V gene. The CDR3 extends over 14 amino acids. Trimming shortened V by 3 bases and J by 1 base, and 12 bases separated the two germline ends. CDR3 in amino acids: CSVDSGTGQETQYF. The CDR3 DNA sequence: TGCAGCGTTGATTCGGGAACTGGCCAAGAGACCCAGTACTTC.

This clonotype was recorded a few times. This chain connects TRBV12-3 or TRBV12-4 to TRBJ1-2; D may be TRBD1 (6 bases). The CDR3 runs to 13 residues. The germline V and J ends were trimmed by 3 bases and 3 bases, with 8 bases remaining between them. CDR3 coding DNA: TGTGCCAGCAGTTTTGAGGGGGACTATGGCTACACCTTC. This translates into CASSFEGDYGYTF.

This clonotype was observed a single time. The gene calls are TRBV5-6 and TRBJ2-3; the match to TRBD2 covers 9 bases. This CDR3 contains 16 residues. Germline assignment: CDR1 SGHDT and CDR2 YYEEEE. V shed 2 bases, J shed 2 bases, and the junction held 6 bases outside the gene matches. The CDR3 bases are TGTGCCAGCAGCTTCCCTAGCGGGACCAACACAGATACGCAGTATTTT. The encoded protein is CASSFPSGTNTDTQYF. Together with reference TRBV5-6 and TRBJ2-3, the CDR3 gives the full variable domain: DAGVTQSPTHLIKTRGQQVTLRCSPKSGHDTVSWYQQALGQGPQFIFQYYEEEERQRGNFPDRFSGHQFPNYSSELNVNALLLGDSALYLCASSFPSGTNTDTQYFGPGTRLTVL.

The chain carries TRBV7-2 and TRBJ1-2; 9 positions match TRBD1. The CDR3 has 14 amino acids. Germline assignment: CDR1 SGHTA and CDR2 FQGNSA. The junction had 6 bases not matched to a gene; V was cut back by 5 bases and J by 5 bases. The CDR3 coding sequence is TGTGCCAGCAGCCTAACAGGGGGCCAATATGGCTACACCTTC. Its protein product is CASSLTGGQYGYTF.

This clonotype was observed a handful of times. The DNA of the CDR3 is TGCAGTGCCCCCCGGCTAGCGGGAGATACGCAGTATTTT. Its protein is CSAPRLAGDTQYF. V usage is TRBV20-1 and J usage is TRBJ2-3; 8 nucleotides agree with TRBD2. Germline CDR1 reads DFQATT; CDR2 reads SNEGSKA (reference sequence). This CDR3 contains 13 residues. Unmatched junction bases numbered 7, after V lost 6 bases and J lost 5 bases.

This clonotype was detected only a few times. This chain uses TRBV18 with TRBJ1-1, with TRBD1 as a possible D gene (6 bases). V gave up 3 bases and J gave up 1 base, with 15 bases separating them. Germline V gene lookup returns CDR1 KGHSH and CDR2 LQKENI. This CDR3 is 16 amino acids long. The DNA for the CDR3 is TGTGCCAGCTCACCCCCACCGGGGGCGGGGAACACTGAAGCTTTCTTT. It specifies CASSPPPGAGNTEAFF.

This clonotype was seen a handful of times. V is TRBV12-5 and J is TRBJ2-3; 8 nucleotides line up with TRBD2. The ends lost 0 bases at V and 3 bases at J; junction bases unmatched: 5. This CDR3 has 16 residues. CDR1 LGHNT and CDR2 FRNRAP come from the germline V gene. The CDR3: CASGLVISGKTDTQYF. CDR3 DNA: TGTGCTAGTGGTTTGGTAATTAGCGGGAAGACAGATACGCAGTATTTT.

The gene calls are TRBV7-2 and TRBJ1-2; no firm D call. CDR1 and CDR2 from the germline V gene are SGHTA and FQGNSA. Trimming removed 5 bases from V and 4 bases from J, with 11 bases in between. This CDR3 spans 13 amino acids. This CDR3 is CASSIGPSYGYTF. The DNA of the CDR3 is TGTGCCAGCAGCATAGGACCGAGCTATGGCTACACCTTC.

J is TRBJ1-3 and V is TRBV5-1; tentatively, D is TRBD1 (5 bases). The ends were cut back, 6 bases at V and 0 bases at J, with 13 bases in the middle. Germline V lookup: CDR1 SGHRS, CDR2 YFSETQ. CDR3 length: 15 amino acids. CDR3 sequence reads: CASNADSFSGNTIYF. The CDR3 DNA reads TGCGCCAGCAACGCCGACAGCTTCTCTGGAAACACCATATATTTT.

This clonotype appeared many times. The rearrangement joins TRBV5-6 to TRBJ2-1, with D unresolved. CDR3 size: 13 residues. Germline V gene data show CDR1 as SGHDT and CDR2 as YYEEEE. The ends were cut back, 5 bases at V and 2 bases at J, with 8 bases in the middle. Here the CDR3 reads CASRWATYNEQFF. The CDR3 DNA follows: TGTGCCAGCAGGTGGGCTACCTACAATGAGCAGTTCTTC.

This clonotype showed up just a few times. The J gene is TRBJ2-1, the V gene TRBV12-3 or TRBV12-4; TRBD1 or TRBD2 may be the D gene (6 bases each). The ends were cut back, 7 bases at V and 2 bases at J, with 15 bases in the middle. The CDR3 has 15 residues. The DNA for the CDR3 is TGTGCCAGCATCGGGGGCGACGGACCCTACAATGAGCAGTTCTTC. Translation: CASIGGDGPYNEQFF.

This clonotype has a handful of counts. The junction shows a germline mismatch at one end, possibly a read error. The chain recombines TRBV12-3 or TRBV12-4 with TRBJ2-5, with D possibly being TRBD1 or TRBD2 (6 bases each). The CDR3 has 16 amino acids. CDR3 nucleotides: TGTGCCAGCACTCAAGGGGGGATGGTGGACCAAGACACCCAGTACTTC. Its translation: CASTQGGMVDQDTQYF.

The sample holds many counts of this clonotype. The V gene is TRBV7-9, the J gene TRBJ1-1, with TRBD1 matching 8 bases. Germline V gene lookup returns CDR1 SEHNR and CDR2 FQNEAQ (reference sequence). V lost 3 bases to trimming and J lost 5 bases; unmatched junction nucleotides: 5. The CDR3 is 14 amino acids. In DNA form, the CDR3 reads TGTGCCAGCAGCTTTCGAACAGGGGGGACTGAAGCTTTCTTT. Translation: CASSFRTGGTEAFF.

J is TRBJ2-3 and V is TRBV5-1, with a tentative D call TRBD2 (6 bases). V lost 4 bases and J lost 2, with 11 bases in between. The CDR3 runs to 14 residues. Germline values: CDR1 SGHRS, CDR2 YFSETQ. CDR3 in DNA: TGCGCCAGCAGCCCGGGACTCTACACAGATACGCAGTATTTT. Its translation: CASSPGLYTDTQYF.

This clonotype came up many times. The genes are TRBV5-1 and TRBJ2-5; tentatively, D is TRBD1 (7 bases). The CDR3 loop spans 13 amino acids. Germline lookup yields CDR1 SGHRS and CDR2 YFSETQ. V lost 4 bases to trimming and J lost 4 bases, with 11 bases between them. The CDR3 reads CASSRQGGETQYF. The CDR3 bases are TGCGCCAGCAGCCGACAGGGAGGAGAGACCCAGTACTTC.

The CDR3 loop reads CATSRAGGELFF. The CDR3 bases are TGTGCCACCAGCAGGGCGGGCGGGGAGCTGTTTTTT. The chain recombines TRBV24-1 with TRBJ2-2; the D gene could be TRBD1 or TRBD2 (5 bases each). The V gene lost 7 bases and the J gene lost 7 bases, with 9 bases spanning the gap. Germline-derived CDR1 and CDR2 are KGHDR and SFDVKD. The CDR3 is 12 amino acids.